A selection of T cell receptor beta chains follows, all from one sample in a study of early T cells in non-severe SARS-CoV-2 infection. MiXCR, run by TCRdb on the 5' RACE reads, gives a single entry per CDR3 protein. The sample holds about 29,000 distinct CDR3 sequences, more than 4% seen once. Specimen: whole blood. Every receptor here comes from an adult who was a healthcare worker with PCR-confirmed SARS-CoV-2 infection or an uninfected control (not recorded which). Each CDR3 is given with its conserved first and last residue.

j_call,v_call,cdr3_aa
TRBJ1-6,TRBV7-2,CASSLDPAAYNSPLHF
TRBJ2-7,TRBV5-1,CASSLAGTGGYEQYF
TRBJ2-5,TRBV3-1,CASSQDTVVVTQYF
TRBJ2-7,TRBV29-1,CSVKGRYTYEQYF
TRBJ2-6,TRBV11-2,CASSRTPGANVLTF
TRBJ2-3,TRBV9,CASNLGAGADTQYF
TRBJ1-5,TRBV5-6,CASARAEEPQHF
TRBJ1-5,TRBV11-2,CASSLSGDQPQHF
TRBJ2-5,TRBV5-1,CASSLGSAETQYF
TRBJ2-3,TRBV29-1,CSVEEGVGTDTQYF
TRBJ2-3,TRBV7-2,CAGGQTSGDHTQYF
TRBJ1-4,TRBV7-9,CASSGRGLPSNEKLFF
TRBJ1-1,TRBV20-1,CSASPGANTEAFF
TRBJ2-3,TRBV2,CASSTSRGDTQYF
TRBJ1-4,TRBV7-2,CASSLGGGAGEKLFF
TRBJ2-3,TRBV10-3,CAIRGPGTDTQYF
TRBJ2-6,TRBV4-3,CASSQERGSGANVLTF
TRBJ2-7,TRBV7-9,CASSFTEQGGEQYF
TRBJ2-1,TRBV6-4,CASSDTSGGPEEQFF
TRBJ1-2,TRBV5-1,CASSLVGTGDITFYGYTF